This T cell receptor (beta chain) was sequenced during a study of regulatory T cells in long-lasting Graves disease. Study details: Patients with persistent Graves' disease had over 5 years of antithyroid drugs and persistent TSH receptor antibodies.

Comments on this clonotype: A much more abundant neighbour one base away suggests this may be a read error.

Stated time point: persistent/refractory GD, antithyroid drugs over 5 years with positive TRAb. There was RNA extracted from PBMCs, and the TCR library was made from it. To make TCR beta libraries, researchers used iRepertoire HTBI primers and Arm-PCR of CDR3 regions. Original handling: Sequenced samples collectively carried some 60 TRBV and some 15 TRBJ segments. In TCRdb, the multiplex PCR reads were re-called with MiXCR into one record per CDR3 protein. These V and J calls derive from TCRdb rather than the authors' analysis. This sample has some 370,000 distinct CDR3 sequences, with roughly 20% found just once. The material sequenced was peripheral blood mononuclear cells (PBMCs), taken when the disease was refractory, from a patient treated with antithyroid drugs. This TCR derives from a female donor with Graves disease.

The CDR3 reads CASSPNGQGGYTF. The CDR3 DNA follows: TGTGCCAGCAGCCCTAACGGACAAGGTGGCTACACCTTC. The rearrangement joins TRBV28 to TRBJ1-2; possible D gene TRBD1, 5 bases. Trimming left V 6 bases short and J 7 bases short, with 15 bases between. Germline V gives CDR1 MDHEN, CDR2 SYDVKM. CDR3 length equals 13 residues.